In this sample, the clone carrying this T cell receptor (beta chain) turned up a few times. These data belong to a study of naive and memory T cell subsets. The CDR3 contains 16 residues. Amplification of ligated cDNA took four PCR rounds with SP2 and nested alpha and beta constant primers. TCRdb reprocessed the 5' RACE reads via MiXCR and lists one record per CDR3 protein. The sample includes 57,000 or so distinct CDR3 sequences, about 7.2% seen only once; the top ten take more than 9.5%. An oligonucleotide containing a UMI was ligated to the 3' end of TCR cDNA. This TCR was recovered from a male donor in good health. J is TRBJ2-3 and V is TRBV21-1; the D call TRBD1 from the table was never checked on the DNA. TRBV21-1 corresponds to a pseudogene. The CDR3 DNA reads TGTGCCAGCAGCACCCAAATGACAGGGGGCCCAGATACGCAGTATTTT. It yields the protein CASSTQMTGGPDTQYF.